This TCR beta chain derives from a study of blood T cell repertoires in COVID-19. Study information: Material from acute and convalescent COVID-19 was sourced from the United States, Italy and Spain. PBMCs, B-cell-depleted T cells, or T cells were the source of the cDNA or gDNA that made up the material.

V lost 5 bases and J lost 6; bases outside the gene matches: 6. The CDR3 is 15 residues long. Germline CDR1 is SGHTA and CDR2 is FQGNSA. Per the authors' pipeline: From reference gene primer amplification, estimates of nucleated cell counts were derived. Sequencing used immunoSEQ multiplex PCR; TCRdb keeps in-frame clones, though not all of them. The D gene and trimming were derived from the DNA, and the V and J assignments and clone size from that table. The data hold 150,000 to 200,000 clones, with about four fifths observed a single time. The specimen was peripheral blood. The rearrangement joins TRBV7-2 to TRBJ2-1; 11 nucleotides align to TRBD2. The receptor was isolated from a man aged 60 to 69 with active or convalescent COVID-19. CDR3 protein: CASSLGLAGPNEQFF. The CDR3 DNA reads TGTGCCAGCAGCCTCGGACTAGCGGGCCCCAATGAGCAGTTCTTC.